This TCR beta chain was identified in a study of blood T cell repertoires in COVID-19. The CDR3 length is 17 residues. Per the germline V gene, CDR1 is MGHRA and CDR2 is YSYEKL. V lost 0 bases to trimming and J lost 2 bases, with 17 bases between them. The assay was immunoSEQ multiplex PCR, and TCRdb's table has in-frame clones only and misses some. The sample has roughly 170,000 clones, under 85% seen once. This receptor was identified in a human donor in a cohort sampled during active COVID-19. The sequenced sample consisted of peripheral blood. The rearrangement joins TRBV4-1 to TRBJ2-7; perhaps TRBD2 as D (7 bases). The CDR3 reads CASSQDWGGSRAYEQYF. DNA for the CDR3: TGCGCCAGCAGCCAAGATTGGGGGGGCTCCCGTGCCTACGAGCAGTACTTC.